Shown below are 24 T cell receptor beta chains from a single sample sequenced in a study of T cell repertoires in cytomegalovirus infection. Their antigens remain unidentified. Using its own MiXCR run on the reads, TCRdb lists one record per CDR3 protein. This sample carries about 110,000 distinct CDR3 sequences, 30% of them seen once, and the ten largest clones take 40% to 45%. Material: CD8+ T cells from cultured PBMCs, obtained from culture after CMV antigen stimulation. These receptors came from a human donor in good health (CMV status not recorded). Some clones in this sample may be carry-over from other donors' samples.

This clonotype was counted at least ten times. This chain uses TRBV7-9 with TRBJ2-7; perhaps TRBD1 as D (6 bases). Trimming stripped 4 bases from V and 2 bases from J, with 12 bases between. The germline V gene encodes CDR1 SEHNR and CDR2 FQNEAQ (reference sequence). The CDR3 sequence is 14 residues long. The CDR3 coding sequence is TGTGCCAGCAGCTCCCGGGACACCGCCTACGAGCAGTACTTC. Translated: CASSSRDTAYEQYF.

The chain carries TRBV7-6 and TRBJ1-1; TRBD1 matches at 9 bases. V lost 7 bases and J lost 4; bases outside the gene matches: 1. CDR1 is SGHVS and CDR2 is FNYEAQ in the germline V gene. The CDR3 loop spans 12 amino acids. The CDR3 protein is CASTDRGTEAFF. For the CDR3, the DNA is TGTGCCAGCACGGACAGGGGCACTGAAGCTTTCTTT.

The chain couples TRBV7-9 to TRBJ2-2; tentatively, D is TRBD2 (5 bases). CDR3 length: 14 amino acids. Germline CDR1 SEHNR, CDR2 FQNEAQ (reference sequence). V was trimmed by 10 bases and J by 5 bases, leaving 17 bases between them. Here the CDR3 reads CATDKGTGTGELFF. CDR3 nucleotide sequence: TGTGCCACCGACAAAGGCACGGGGACCGGGGAGCTGTTTTTT.

This clonotype was observed once. The CDR3 DNA reads TGCGCCAGCAGCCAAGGAAGGAACTATGAGCAGTTCTTC. Its protein product is CASSQGRNYEQFF. This chain joins TRBV4-1 and TRBJ2-1, with D unresolved. Between the trimmed V and J ends, which lost 1 base and 8 bases, there was a span of 9 bases. The CDR3 covers 13 residues. Germline CDR1 is MGHRA and CDR2 is YSYEKL.

Only one count was recorded for this clonotype. The chain links TRBV4-1 to TRBJ2-5; D ambiguous. The CDR3 covers 18 residues. V was shortened by 1 base and J by 2 bases, with 20 bases between the two germline ends. The germline gives CDR1 MGHRA, CDR2 YSYEKL. As DNA, the CDR3 is TGCGCCAGCAGCCAAGGACGAATTTACTTTAATTTTCAAGAGACCCAGTACTTC. It specifies CASSQGRIYFNFQETQYF.

The chain uses TRBV18 and TRBJ2-1; 7 nucleotides line up with TRBD1. The CDR3 extends over 16 amino acids. The junction had 12 bases not matched to a gene; V was cut back by 4 bases and J by 6 bases. CDR1 and CDR2 from the germline V gene are KGHSH and LQKENI. The CDR3 nucleotides are TGTGCCAGCTCACTAGACAGGGCAGTCCCCTTCAATGAGCAGTTCTTC. Translated: CASSLDRAVPFNEQFF.

This clonotype was counted many times. The chain has TRBV7-2 and TRBJ1-5; 9 bases are shared with TRBD1. V trimming: 3 bases; J trimming: 3 bases; junction bases outside the gene matches: 24. The CDR3 runs 22 residues. From germline, CDR1 is SGHTA and CDR2 FQGNSA. This CDR3 is CASSFWDRVLRSCIDLNQPQHF. In DNA form, the CDR3 reads TGTGCCAGCAGCTTCTGGGACAGGGTATTACGTAGTTGTATCGATCTCAATCAGCCCCAGCATTTT.

This sequence joins TRBV12-5 and TRBJ1-4; D is undetermined. The CDR3 runs to 15 residues. V dropped 5 bases and J dropped 2 bases, with 12 bases sitting between them. The germline gives CDR1 LGHNT, CDR2 FRNRAP. CDR3 DNA sequence: TGTGCTAGTGGTCCAGCCGAGAGTACTAATGAAAAACTGTTTTTT. This gives the protein CASGPAESTNEKLFF.

V usage is TRBV28 and J usage is TRBJ2-2; 9 positions match TRBD1. Germline CDR1 is MDHEN and CDR2 is SYDVKM. With 7 bases clipped from V and 3 bases from J, the junction kept 9 bases outside the gene matches. The CDR3 extends over 16 amino acids. The CDR3, as DNA: TGTGCCAGCACCCGAGTGGGACAGGGCTACACCGGGGAGCTGTTTTTT. Amino acids: CASTRVGQGYTGELFF.

The chain recombines TRBV27 with TRBJ2-3; 7 nucleotides match TRBD2. The trim removed 5 bases at V and 7 bases at J, leaving 3 bases unmatched. Germline V gene lookup returns CDR1 MNHEY and CDR2 SMNVEV (reference sequence). The CDR3 has 12 residues. CDR3 bases: TGTGCCAGCAGTGAGACTAGCAATACGCAGTATTTT. It yields the protein CASSETSNTQYF.

The chain joins TRBV27 to TRBJ2-7; D is perhaps TRBD1 (5 bases). Trimming pared 0 bases from V and 5 bases from J, leaving 14 bases between. From germline, CDR1 is MNHEY and CDR2 SMNVEV (reference sequence). The CDR3 has 15 residues. The CDR3 region is CASSLSWGGQNEQYF. As DNA, the CDR3 is TGTGCCAGCAGTTTATCGTGGGGCGGCCAGAACGAGCAGTACTTC.

The chain has TRBV28 and TRBJ2-5; D is possibly TRBD2 (5 bases). CDR3 length: 14 residues. Deletions cut 0 bases from V and 5 bases from J, with 10 bases between. Germline V gene lookup returns CDR1 MDHEN and CDR2 SYDVKM. The CDR3 loop is CASSLWSEVETQYF. The DNA of the CDR3 is TGTGCCAGCAGTTTATGGTCGGAGGTTGAGACCCAGTACTTC.

This clonotype was picked up a small number of times. J is TRBJ1-1 and V is TRBV11-2; TRBD1 aligns across 9 bases. This CDR3 is built from 15 residues. The V gene end was trimmed by 6 bases and the J gene end by 4 bases; junction bases not matched to a gene: 9. From germline, CDR1 is SGHAT and CDR2 FQNNGV. CDR3 bases: TGTGCCAGCAGGTACCCCGGGACAGGGACCACTGAAGCTTTCTTT. It is translated as CASRYPGTGTTEAFF. Full variable domain (outside the CDR3, taken from reference TRBV11-2 and TRBJ1-1): EAGVAQSPRYKIIEKRQSVAFWCNPISGHATLYWYQQILGQGPKLLIQFQNNGVVDDSQLPKDRFSAERLKGVDSTLKIQPAKLEDSAVYLCASRYPGTGTTEAFFGQGTRLTVV.

The gene calls are TRBV9 and TRBJ2-3; D might be TRBD1 (6 bases). Germline lookup yields CDR1 SGDLS and CDR2 YYNGEE. The germline V and J ends were trimmed by 0 bases and 7 bases, with 18 bases remaining between them. This CDR3 has 16 residues. Here the CDR3 reads CASSVGTGMFRNTQYF. CDR3 DNA sequence: TGTGCCAGCAGCGTAGGCACAGGGATGTTTCGAAATACGCAGTATTTT.

This clonotype was seen more than once but under ten times. The rearrangement joins TRBV4-3 to TRBJ1-6; D gene uncertain. Trimming shortened V by 0 bases and J by 8 bases, and 8 bases separated the two germline ends. This CDR3 spans 14 amino acids. The germline CDR1 and CDR2 sequences are LGHNA and YSLEER. The CDR3 spells CASSQDGHDSPLHF. CDR3 nucleotides: TGCGCCAGCAGCCAAGATGGCCACGATTCACCCCTCCACTTT.

The chain joins TRBV2 to TRBJ2-5, with 9 bases matching TRBD1. The V gene's germline CDR1 is SNHLY and CDR2 FYNNEI. V lost 3 bases, J lost 5 bases, and 13 bases stayed unmatched. The CDR3 loop spans 17 amino acids. The CDR3 sequence: CASSDPEDRGVGETQYF. The CDR3 DNA is TGTGCCAGCAGTGATCCCGAGGACAGGGGAGTTGGGGAGACCCAGTACTTC.

This clonotype came up a few times. V and J are TRBV6-2 or TRBV6-3 and TRBJ1-1; D perhaps matches TRBD1 (5 bases). CDR1 is MNHEY and CDR2 is SVGEGT in the germline V gene. The ends were cut back, 6 bases at V and 1 base at J, with 36 bases in the middle. The CDR3 extends over 22 amino acids. CDR3 region: CASRPLLGAQGTGTARNTEAFF. As DNA, the CDR3 is TGTGCCAGCAGACCCCTTTTGGGCGCCCAAGGGACCGGGACCGCTCGGAACACTGAAGCTTTCTTT.

The chain has TRBV10-3 and TRBJ2-5; 7 bases fit TRBD1. The CDR3 totals 15 residues. Looked up from germline, CDR1 is ENHRY and CDR2 is SYGVKD. Trimming removed 1 base from V and 3 bases from J; junction bases left unmatched: 5. The CDR3 coding sequence is TGTGCCATCAGTGAGTTTACAGGGGCGGAAGAGACCCAGTACTTC. Its translation is CAISEFTGAEETQYF.

The chain joins TRBV11-3 to TRBJ1-5; 7 bases fit TRBD1. J was trimmed by 7 bases and V by 5 bases; bases with no gene match: 23. The CDR3 covers 19 residues. Germline V lookup: CDR1 SGHNT, CDR2 YENEEA. CDR3 bases: TGTGCCAGCAGCGAGACAGGGCAGGGGACTAGGTTAGTTCCCCAGCCCCAGCATTTT. Its translation: CASSETGQGTRLVPQPQHF.

This clonotype was detected only a few times. The chain has TRBV5-1 and TRBJ2-7, with 8 nucleotides matching TRBD2. V shed 3 bases, J shed 2 bases, and the junction held 13 bases outside the gene matches. Germline V gives CDR1 SGHRS, CDR2 YFSETQ. This CDR3 contains 17 residues. CDR3 sequence (DNA): TGCGCCAGCAGCTCTTCGGGGGGGGGACACGGACCCTACGAGCAGTACTTC. This sequence encodes CASSSSGGGHGPYEQYF.

The chain uses TRBV4-2 and TRBJ1-1; TRBD1 matches 8 bases. The CDR3 runs to 15 residues. Per germline, CDR1 LGHNA and CDR2 YNFKEQ. V shed 5 bases and J 0 bases; nucleotides not matched to a gene: 5. Here the CDR3 reads CASSDRDRMNTEAFF. For the CDR3, the DNA is TGTGCCAGCAGCGACCGGGACAGGATGAACACTGAAGCTTTCTTT.

This clonotype was seen a handful of times. CDR3 sequence reads: CASSYNRQGSNIQYF. CDR3 coding DNA: TGTGCCAGCAGTTACAATCGACAGGGGTCGAACATTCAGTACTTC. The chain is built from TRBV6-2 or TRBV6-3 and TRBJ2-4; 8 nucleotides line up with TRBD1. CDR1 MNHEY and CDR2 SVGEGT come from the germline V gene. CDR3 length: 15 amino acids. V lost 2 bases to trimming and J lost 7 bases; unmatched junction nucleotides: 7.

The chain combines TRBV7-2 with TRBJ2-1; D uncertain. The CDR3 totals 15 residues. The germline gives CDR1 SGHTA, CDR2 FQGNSA. Trimming took 5 bases from V and 4 from J, leaving 15 bases between them. The CDR3 bases are TGTGCCAGCAGCAACGCACTGGAAAATTACAATGAGCAGTTCTTC. The encoded protein is CASSNALENYNEQFF.

This clonotype showed up many times. V gene TRBV5-1 combines with J gene TRBJ1-1; TRBD1 matches at 7 bases. CDR3 length: 13 residues. Germline assignment: CDR1 SGHRS and CDR2 YFSETQ. After removal of 0 bases from V and 7 bases from J, the junction contained 3 bases not matched to a gene. The CDR3 reads CASSLEQGLEAFF. The CDR3 DNA reads as TGCGCCAGCAGCTTGGAACAGGGGCTTGAAGCTTTCTTT.